Sequencing of this T cell receptor beta chain was carried out in a study of blood T cell repertoires in COVID-19. Trimming cost V 8 bases and J 4 bases, with 14 bases left between them. The CDR3 extends over 13 amino acids. Germline loops: CDR1 MNHEY, CDR2 SVGAGI. Participant age was about 18 to 100 years, and participants resided in approximately 25 US areas. Here immunoSEQ multiplex PCR was the method, and the copy in TCRdb shows in-frame clones only, minus some. This sample has 310,000 or so clones, with about 85% found just once. The chain joins TRBV6-5 to TRBJ1-2; TRBD1 is a possible D gene (6 bases). The receptor was derived from a young woman who had recovered from COVID-19. The source material was PBMCs or T cells enriched from blood (not recorded which). CDR3 amino acids: CASLGGVSYGYTF. The CDR3 bases are TGTGCCAGCTTAGGGGGGGTTAGCTATGGCTACACCTTC.